A single sample gave rise to the 13 T cell receptor beta chains below, sequenced in a study of T cell responses to AZD1222 COVID-19 vaccine. TCRdb's table, derived via immunoSEQ multiplex PCR, lists solely in-frame clones and lacks some. The table includes over 85,000 clones, 85% to 95% detected once. The specimen was peripheral blood, collected on day 0 of AZD1222 vaccination. The receptor source for this set is an adult in good health.

This chain uses TRBV7-9 with TRBJ1-2; the D gene is possibly TRBD1 (5 bases). The CDR3 covers 14 residues. V dropped 5 bases and J dropped 2 bases, with 12 bases sitting between them. Germline V gene data show CDR1 as SEHNR and CDR2 as FQNEAQ (reference sequence). CDR3 region: CASSPGTYNYGYTF. Here the CDR3 DNA reads TGTGCCAGCAGCCCCGGGACGTACAACTATGGCTACACCTTC.

The chain carries TRBV7-9 and TRBJ1-2; TRBD1 agrees at 7 bases. CDR3 size: 13 residues. From germline, CDR1 is SEHNR and CDR2 FQNEAQ (reference sequence). V was pared by 6 bases and J by 6 bases, with 7 bases of the junction left unmatched. The DNA of the CDR3 is TGTGCCAGCAGTTCCTTCCAGGGGGATGGCTACACCTTC. Encoded protein: CASSSFQGDGYTF.

The CDR3 DNA reads TGTGCCACTCGACGGATCGACTACTACGAGCAGTACTTC. Its translation is CATRRIDYYEQYF. This sequence joins TRBV6-5 and TRBJ2-7, with D possibly TRBD2 on 5 matching bases. Germline CDR1 and CDR2: MNHEY and SVGAGI. Trimming took 10 bases from V and 3 from J, leaving 16 bases between them. The CDR3 sequence is 13 residues long.

This clone was found once. This sequence joins TRBV5-1 and TRBJ2-1, with 9 positions matching TRBD2. From germline, CDR1 is SGHRS and CDR2 YFSETQ. This CDR3 contains 17 residues. The J segment lost 0 bases and the V segment lost 2 bases, leaving 6 bases of the junction unmatched. CDR3 sequence reads: CASSLGSGGSSYNEQFF. The CDR3 coding sequence is TGCGCCAGCAGCTTAGGAAGCGGGGGGTCCTCCTACAATGAGCAGTTCTTC.

The V and J genes are TRBV7-2 and TRBJ2-1; TRBD2 agrees at 12 bases. Germline loops: CDR1 SGHTA, CDR2 FQGNSA. The CDR3 spans 18 residues. The J segment lost 6 bases and the V segment lost 2 bases, leaving 11 bases of the junction unmatched. The CDR3 DNA is TGTGCCAGCAGCTTATCTAGCGGGGGGGCCGCCTGTTCCAATGAGCAGTTCTTC. Its protein product is CASSLSSGGAACSNEQFF.

The chain is built from TRBV4-1 and TRBJ1-2; perhaps TRBD1 as D (5 bases). V lost 5 bases, J lost 4 bases, and 11 bases lay in between. Looked up from germline, CDR1 is MGHRA and CDR2 is YSYEKL. There are 13 residues in the CDR3. The DNA for the CDR3 is TGCGCCAGCAGCGGGACTGGGACCTATGGCTACACCTTC. Translated: CASSGTGTYGYTF.

The chain uses TRBV7-9 and TRBJ2-1; perhaps TRBD1 as D (6 bases). The CDR3 loop spans 17 amino acids. V lost 3 bases and J lost 2, with 17 bases in between. Germline V CDR1 and CDR2: SEHNR, FQNEAQ (reference sequence). CDR3: CASSFKQGLYPYNEQFF. CDR3 nucleotides: TGTGCCAGCAGCTTTAAACAGGGTCTCTACCCCTACAATGAGCAGTTCTTC.

This chain joins TRBV10-3 and TRBJ2-2, with 8 bases identical to TRBD1. V was pared by 0 bases and J by 5 bases, with 2 bases of the junction left unmatched. This CDR3 region has 15 residues. CDR1 and CDR2 from the germline V gene are ENHRY and SYGVKD. The CDR3 reads CAISESTGGTGELFF. CDR3 coding DNA: TGTGCCATCAGTGAGTCAACAGGGGGGACCGGGGAGCTGTTTTTT.

This rearrangement joins TRBV19 to TRBJ1-1; D is perhaps TRBD1 (5 bases). The V end lost 5 bases, the J end lost 0 bases, and 7 bases lay between the germline ends. CDR3 length: 13 residues. The germline gives CDR1 LNHDA, CDR2 SQIVND (reference sequence). The CDR3 spells CASSDSMNTEAFF. CDR3 in DNA: TGTGCCAGTAGTGACAGCATGAACACTGAAGCTTTCTTT.

The rearrangement links TRBV15 to TRBJ1-5; 10 nucleotides align to TRBD1. V was pared by 4 bases and J by 2 bases, with 2 bases of the junction left unmatched. The CDR3 contains 15 residues. CDR1 and CDR2 (germline): LNHNV, YYDKDF (reference sequence). The CDR3 nucleotides are TGTGCCACCAGCAAGACAGGGGGCGGCAATCAGCCCCAGCATTTT. Amino acids: CATSKTGGGNQPQHF.

The CDR3 protein is CASSPLTEKLFF. DNA for the CDR3: TGTGCCAGCAGCCCCCTTACGGAAAAACTGTTTTTT. The V gene is TRBV7-8, the J gene TRBJ1-4; no clear D. Trimming took off 5 bases at V and 8 bases at J, with 9 bases between the two ends. This CDR3 has 12 residues. CDR1 SGHVS and CDR2 FQNEAQ come from the germline V gene.

The V and J genes are TRBV18 and TRBJ1-2; D call uncertain. CDR1 and CDR2 (germline): KGHSH, LQKENI. The CDR3 runs 14 residues. Trimming removed 6 bases at V and 5 bases at J, with 16 bases between. This chain's CDR3 is CASSRAAGEYGYTF. The CDR3 nucleotides are TGTGCCAGCTCCCGGGCGGCAGGAGAGTATGGCTACACCTTC.

The rearrangement joins TRBV5-8 to TRBJ1-1, with 7 bases fitting TRBD1. The length of the CDR3 is 15 residues. Germline V CDR1 and CDR2: SGHTS, YDEGEE. V was pared by 4 bases and J by 1 base, with 7 bases of the junction left unmatched. The CDR3 region has the DNA TGTGCCAGCAGCGTGGTCGGGACAGCGAACACTGAAGCTTTCTTT. It encodes CASSVVGTANTEAFF.